One sample yielded the 7 T cell receptor beta chains listed below, sequenced in a study of CD8 T cells in ankylosing spondylitis. TCRdb re-derived calls from the 5' RACE reads in MiXCR, one entry per CDR3 protein. The sample consists of a few hundred thousand distinct CDR3 sequences, 15% to 20% of them appearing once. The specimen was blood, either unsorted or a sorted T cell fraction (not recorded which). The receptors here all came from a male donor with ankylosing spondylitis or in good health (not recorded which).

The V and J genes are TRBV6-1 and TRBJ1-2; a weak D match, TRBD1 (5 bases). The CDR3 is 13 residues long. Germline lookup yields CDR1 MNHNS and CDR2 SASEGT. Trimming removed 7 bases from V and 1 base from J, with 10 bases in between. CDR3 protein: CASKRDLNYGYTF. For the CDR3, the DNA is TGTGCCAGCAAGAGGGACCTTAACTATGGCTACACCTTC.

This clonotype was seen only a few times. The genes are TRBV5-1 and TRBJ2-2; 9 nucleotides line up with TRBD2. Germline lookup yields CDR1 SGHRS and CDR2 YFSETQ. Trimming at V came to 7 bases and at J to 2 bases, leaving 3 bases not matched to a gene. There are 14 residues in the CDR3. The DNA of the CDR3 is TGCGCCAGCGCTAGCGGGGTTAACACCGGGGAGCTGTTTTTT. Protein product: CASASGVNTGELFF.

The rearrangement links TRBV5-1 to TRBJ2-1; 7 positions agree with TRBD2. The J segment lost 6 bases and the V segment lost 2 bases, leaving 8 bases of the junction unmatched. The germline V gene has CDR1 SGHRS and CDR2 YFSETQ. This CDR3 is 15 amino acids long. The CDR3 is CASSFSGSESNEQFF. CDR3 bases: TGCGCCAGCAGCTTTAGCGGGTCGGAGTCCAATGAGCAGTTCTTC.

The rearrangement joins TRBV3-1 to TRBJ2-1, with 10 bases identical to TRBD2. The CDR3 runs 16 residues. V was pared by 4 bases and J by 7 bases, with 10 bases of the junction left unmatched. Germline values: CDR1 LGHDT, CDR2 YNNKEL (reference sequence). The CDR3 here is CASSPGWGLAINEQFF. CDR3 bases: TGTGCCAGCAGCCCTGGGTGGGGACTAGCGATAAATGAGCAGTTCTTC.

There are a few counts of this clonotype. This chain links TRBV27 with TRBJ1-3; 7 bases are shared with TRBD1. The CDR3 extends over 16 amino acids. Looked up from germline, CDR1 is MNHEY and CDR2 is SMNVEV (reference sequence). V was clipped by 6 bases and J by 0 bases; unmatched bases: 8. The CDR3, as DNA: TGTGCCAGCAGCAGCCGGGACAGCCACTCTGGAAACACCATATATTTT. It codes for CASSSRDSHSGNTIYF.

This clonotype has more than one count but fewer than ten. V gene TRBV28 combines with J gene TRBJ1-1, with unresolved D. The CDR3 consists of 13 residues. The germline V and J ends were trimmed by 7 bases and 4 bases, with 13 bases remaining between them. From germline, CDR1 is MDHEN and CDR2 SYDVKM. The CDR3 DNA follows: TGTGCCAGCAAACGGGGAGATGGCACTGAAGCTTTCTTT. It specifies CASKRGDGTEAFF.

This clonotype came up many times. The chain joins TRBV10-3 to TRBJ2-2; D not certain. V was shortened by 6 bases and J by 1 base, with 9 bases between the two germline ends. This CDR3 spans 14 amino acids. Germline values: CDR1 ENHRY, CDR2 SYGVKD. DNA of the CDR3: TGTGCCATCAGGGAAATAGGGAACACCGGGGAGCTGTTTTTT. Residues: CAIREIGNTGELFF.